The rows below give T cell receptor beta chains drawn from one sample of a study of PD-1 blockade in classical Hodgkin lymphoma. Profiling relied on immunoSEQ multiplex PCR, and the TCRdb table lists in-frame clones only, not all of them. The profile shows some 58,000 clones, around 90% of them singletons. The material sequenced was peripheral blood mononuclear cells (PBMCs), taken before the fourth cycle of nivolumab. The receptor set was obtained from a human donor with classical Hodgkin lymphoma. Both conserved end residues are trimmed from each CDR3. A D gene is named only where the DNA matches it firmly.

d_call j_call v_call cdr3_aa
TRBD2 TRBJ2-7 TRBV7-9 ASTRGLAAPYEQY
. TRBJ2-5 TRBV5-4 ASSLWLGETQY
. TRBJ2-3 TRBV6-5 ASSSLEFTSTDTQY
. TRBJ2-4 TRBV29-1 SAGDKNIQY
TRBD1 TRBJ2-3 TRBV10-3 AINQGQGAPDTQY
. TRBJ2-7 TRBV6-1 ASSDPAGVAYEQY
. TRBJ2-6 TRBV13 ASSSRTGANVLT
TRBD2 TRBJ2-3 TRBV7-9 ASSFSGAGDTQY
. TRBJ1-3 TRBV4-2 ASSQEPQTRPGNTIY
. TRBJ2-7 TRBV2 ASTSYEQY
TRBD1 TRBJ2-1 TRBV5-5 ASSPGTGIYNEQF
. TRBJ2-5 TRBV29-1 SVPGQAETQY
. TRBJ2-7 TRBV6-5 ASSYSRGQTYEQY
. TRBJ1-5 TRBV6-1 ASRDFNQPQH
. TRBJ2-2 TRBV6-5 ASSYVGTGELF
. TRBJ1-2 TRBV10-1 ASSEDRGRGYT
TRBD1 TRBJ1-1 TRBV7-6 ASSRKQGGTEAF
. TRBJ2-3 TRBV21-1 ASSKGQAYTDTQY
TRBD1 TRBJ1-4 TRBV6-5 ASSPFTGGEKLF
TRBD1 TRBJ1-4 TRBV18 ASSPKTGGHEKLF
TRBD2 TRBJ2-6 TRBV5-4 ASSLGTSSGANVLT
. TRBJ1-2 TRBV29-1 SVYAETYGYT
. TRBJ2-6 TRBV2 ASRLNRVSGANVLT
. TRBJ2-3 TRBV5-1 ASSLADFLLTDTQY
. TRBJ1-4 TRBV4-1 ASSRSGEGNEKLF
. TRBJ1-5 TRBV28 ASSTGRNQPQH